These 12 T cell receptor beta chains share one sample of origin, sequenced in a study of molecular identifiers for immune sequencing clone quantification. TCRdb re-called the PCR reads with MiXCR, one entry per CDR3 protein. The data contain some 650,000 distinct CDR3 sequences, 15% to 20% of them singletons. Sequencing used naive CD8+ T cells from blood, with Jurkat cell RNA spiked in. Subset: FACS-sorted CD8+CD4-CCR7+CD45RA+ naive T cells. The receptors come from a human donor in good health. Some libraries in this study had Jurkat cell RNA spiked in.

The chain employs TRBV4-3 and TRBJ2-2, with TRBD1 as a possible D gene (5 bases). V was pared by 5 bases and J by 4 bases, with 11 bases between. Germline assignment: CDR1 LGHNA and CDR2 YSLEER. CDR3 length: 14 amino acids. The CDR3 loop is CASSTDTLTGELFF. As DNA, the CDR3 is TGCGCCAGCAGCACGGACACCCTCACCGGGGAGCTGTTTTTT.

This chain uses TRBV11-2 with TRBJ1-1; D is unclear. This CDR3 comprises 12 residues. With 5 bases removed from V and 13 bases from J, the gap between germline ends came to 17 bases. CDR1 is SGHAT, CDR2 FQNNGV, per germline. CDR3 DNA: TGTGCCAGCAGCCGCTTAGACCAGAAGGATTTCTTT. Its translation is CASSRLDQKDFF.

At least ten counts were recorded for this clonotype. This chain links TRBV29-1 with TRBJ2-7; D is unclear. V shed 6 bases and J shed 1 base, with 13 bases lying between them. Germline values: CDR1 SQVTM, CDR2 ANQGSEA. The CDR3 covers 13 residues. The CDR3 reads CSVSGPQSYEQYF. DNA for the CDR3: TGCAGCGTGTCCGGGCCCCAATCCTACGAGCAGTACTTC.

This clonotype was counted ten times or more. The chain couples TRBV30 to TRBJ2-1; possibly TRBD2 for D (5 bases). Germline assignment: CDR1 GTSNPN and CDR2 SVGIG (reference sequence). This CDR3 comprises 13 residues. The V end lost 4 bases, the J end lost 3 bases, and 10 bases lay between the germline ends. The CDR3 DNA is TGTGCCTGGAACCGGGGTAACTACAATGAGCAGTTCTTC. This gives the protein CAWNRGNYNEQFF.

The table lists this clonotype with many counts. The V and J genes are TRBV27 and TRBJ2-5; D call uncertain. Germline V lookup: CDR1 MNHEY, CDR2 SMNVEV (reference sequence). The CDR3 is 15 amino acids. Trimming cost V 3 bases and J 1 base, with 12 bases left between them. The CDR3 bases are TGTGCCAGCAGTTTTTCCCGGGCCCCCCAAGAGACCCAGTACTTC. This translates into CASSFSRAPQETQYF.

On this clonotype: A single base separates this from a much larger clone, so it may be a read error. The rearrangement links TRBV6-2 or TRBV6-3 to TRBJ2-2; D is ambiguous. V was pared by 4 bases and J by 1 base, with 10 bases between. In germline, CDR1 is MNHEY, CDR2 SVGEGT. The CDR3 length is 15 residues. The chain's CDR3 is CASSSDKGNTGELFF. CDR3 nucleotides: TGTGCCAGCAGTTCCGACAAGGGGAACACCGGGGAGCTGTTTTTT.

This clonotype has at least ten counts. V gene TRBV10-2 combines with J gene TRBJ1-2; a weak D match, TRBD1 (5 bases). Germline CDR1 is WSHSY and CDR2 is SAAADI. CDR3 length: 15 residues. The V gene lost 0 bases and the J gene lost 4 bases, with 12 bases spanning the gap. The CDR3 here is CASSESGGGSYGYTF. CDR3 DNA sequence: TGCGCCAGCAGTGAGTCGGGGGGAGGGAGCTATGGCTACACCTTC.

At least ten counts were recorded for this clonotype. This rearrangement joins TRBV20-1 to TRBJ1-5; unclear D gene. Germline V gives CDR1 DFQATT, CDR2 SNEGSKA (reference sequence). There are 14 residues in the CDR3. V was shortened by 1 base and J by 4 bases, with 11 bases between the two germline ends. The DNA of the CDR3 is TGCAGTGCTAGAGTGGGTTATGGGAATCAGCCCCAGCATTTT. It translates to CSARVGYGNQPQHF.

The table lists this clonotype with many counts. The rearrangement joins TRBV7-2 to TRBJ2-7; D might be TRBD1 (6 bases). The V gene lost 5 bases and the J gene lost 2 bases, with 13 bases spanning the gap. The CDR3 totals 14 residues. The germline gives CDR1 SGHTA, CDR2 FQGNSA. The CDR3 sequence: CASSPRDNPYEQYF. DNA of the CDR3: TGTGCCAGCAGCCCCCGGGACAACCCCTACGAGCAGTACTTC.

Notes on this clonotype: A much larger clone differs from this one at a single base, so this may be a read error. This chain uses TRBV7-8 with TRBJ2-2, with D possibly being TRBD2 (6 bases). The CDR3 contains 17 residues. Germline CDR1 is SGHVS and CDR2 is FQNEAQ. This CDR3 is CVSSLVSWGANTGELFF. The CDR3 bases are TGTGTCAGCAGCTTAGTGTCTTGGGGGGCGAACACCGGGGAGCTGTTTTTT.

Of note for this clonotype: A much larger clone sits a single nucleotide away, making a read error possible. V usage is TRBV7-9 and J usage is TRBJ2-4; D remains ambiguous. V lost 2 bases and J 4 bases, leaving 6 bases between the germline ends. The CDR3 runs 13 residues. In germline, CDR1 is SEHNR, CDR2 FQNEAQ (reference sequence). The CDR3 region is CASSLSPKNIQYF. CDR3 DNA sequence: TGTGCCAGCAGCTTAAGTCCGAAAAACATTCAGTACTTC.

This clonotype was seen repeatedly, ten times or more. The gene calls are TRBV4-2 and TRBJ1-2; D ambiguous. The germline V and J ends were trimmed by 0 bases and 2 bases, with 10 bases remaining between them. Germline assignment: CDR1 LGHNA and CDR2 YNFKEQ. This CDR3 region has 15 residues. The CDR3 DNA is TGTGCCAGCAGCCAAGAAGGAAAATGGAACTATGGCTACACCTTC. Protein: CASSQEGKWNYGYTF.